These T cell receptor beta chains were read from a single sample in a study of CD4 and CD8 cells across lung adenocarcinoma regions. TCRdb reprocessed the PCR reads via MiXCR and lists one record per CDR3 protein. Found here are about 19,000 distinct CDR3 sequences, 46% of them singletons; the top ten hold roughly a fifth. Specimen: CD4+ T cells from the margin of a lung tumor. Receptors were obtained from a male donor with lung adenocarcinoma. The CD4 and CD8 labels of this study may be unreliable. The CDR3 runs from the conserved cysteine through the conserved F or W. D genes are given only for firm matches. Clone size is shown for a subset of rows, as once, few, many or a class of expanded clone.

V gene	clone size	J gene	D gene	CDR3 protein	CDR3 DNA
TRBV9	few	TRBJ1-2	.	CASSWRGGPAYGYTF	TGTGCCAGCAGCTGGCGTGGGGGGCCCGCTTATGGCTACACCTTC
TRBV20-1	few	TRBJ2-5	.	CSARDQWGQETQYF	TGCAGTGCTAGAGATCAATGGGGGCAAGAGACCCAGTACTTC
TRBV6-1	once	TRBJ2-1	TRBD1	CASSDSGRGPSYNEQFF	TGTGCCAGCAGTGATAGTGGCAGGGGGCCTTCTTACAATGAGCAGTTCTTC
TRBV27	.	TRBJ2-5	.	CASRGIGSRDQDTQYF	TGTGCCAGCAGGGGGATCGGGAGCCGTGACCAAGATACCCAGTACTTT
TRBV28	many	TRBJ2-5	.	CASSLFQGEQYF	TGTGCCAGCAGTTTATTTCAGGGAGAGCAGTACTTC
TRBV10-2	few	TRBJ2-3	TRBD1	CAAGTGDTDTQYF	TGCGCAGCCGGGACAGGGGACACAGATACGCAGTATTTT
TRBV6-1	large	TRBJ2-1	.	CASSGGNEQFF	TGTGCCAGCAGTGGGGGGAATGAGCAGTTCTTC
TRBV4-1	few	TRBJ1-6	TRBD1	CASSQDRDRDGAYNSPLHF	TGCGCCAGCAGCCAAGATCGGGACAGGGACGGAGCCTATAATTCACCCCTCCACTTT
TRBV9	many	TRBJ2-3	TRBD2	CASSPGGVSYSTDTQYF	TGTGCCAGCAGCCCGGGGGGAGTTTCTTATAGCACAGATACGCAGTATTTT
TRBV6-1	.	TRBJ2-1	TRBD1	CASSVDRAYEQFF	TGTGCCAGCAGTGTAGACAGGGCCTACGAGCAGTTCTTC
TRBV12-3/TRBV12-4	.	TRBJ2-1	.	CASSLSHLYNEQFF	TGTGCCAGCAGTTTAAGCCACCTCTACAATGAGCAGTTCTTC
TRBV6-1	.	TRBJ2-2	.	CASSQRAGHLTGELFF	TGTGCCAGCAGTCAACGAGCCGGACACCTCACCGGGGAGCTGTTTTTT
TRBV27	many	TRBJ1-2	.	CASSYGSRGTDGYTF	TGTGCCAGCAGTTATGGTTCGAGGGGGACGGATGGCTACACCTTC
TRBV27	once	TRBJ2-4	TRBD2	CASTSGRVGNEQYF	TGTGCCAGTACTAGCGGGAGGGTCGGGAATGAGCAGTACTTC
TRBV6-1	once	TRBJ2-3	.	CASNQAASNTDTQYF	TGTGCCAGCAACCAAGCGGCATCTAACACAGATACGCAGTATTTC
TRBV7-9	.	TRBJ2-3	.	CASSTDTDTQYF	TGTGCCAGCAGCACCGACACAGATACGCAGTATTTT
TRBV27	.	TRBJ2-3	TRBD1	CASSLVGTAATNTQYF	TGTGCCAGCAGTTTAGTCGGGACAGCCGCCACAAACACGCAGTATTTT
TRBV7-9	.	TRBJ2-1	.	CASSLDYRKQFF	TGTGCCAGCAGCTTAGACTATAGAAAGCAGTTCTTC
TRBV4-1	.	TRBJ2-5	.	CAGGQGGRGQDTQYF	TGCGCCGGGGGGCAAGGGGGAAGGGGCCAAGATACGCAGTACTTC
TRBV10-2	once	TRBJ2-4	TRBD1	CASSAARGLAKDTQYF	TGCGCCAGCAGTGCAGCGAGGGGGCTCGCCAAAGATACGCAGTACTTT
TRBV6-5	.	TRBJ2-5	TRBD2	CASSTSGGARETQYF	TGTGCCAGCAGTACTAGCGGGGGGGCACGGGAGACCCAGTACTTC
TRBV7-3	.	TRBJ2-4	TRBD1	CASSFGQGYEQYF	TGTGCCAGCAGCTTTGGACAGGGCTATGAGCAGTACTTC
TRBV6-1	.	TRBJ2-4	.	CAGSGSGGQDIQYF	TGTGCGGGCAGCGGCAGCGGTGGCCAAGACATTCAGTACTTC
TRBV6-1	many	TRBJ2-2	TRBD2	CASSESGENTGELFF	TGTGCCAGCAGTGAAAGCGGGGAGAACACCGGGGAGCTGTTTTTT
TRBV4-1	.	TRBJ2-4	.	CASSSGHGSLDKNTQYF	TGCGCCAGTAGCTCGGGGCACGGGAGCCTAGACAAAAACACTCAGTACTTC
TRBV10-2	.	TRBJ2-4	.	CASWGVGAKNTQYF	.